These 32 T cell receptor beta chains were all obtained from the same sample, sequenced in a study of post-analysis software for immune sequencing data. Study outcomes and limitations: Five TRBV segments appeared more often in patients than in controls, and TRBV5-6, TRBV5-1 and TRBV20-1 were among these.

Their target antigens are unknown. Incorporated into the TCR beta cDNA libraries were unique molecular identifiers, which served to reduce PCR and sequencing biases. Via MiXCR, TCRdb re-called the PCR reads, giving one row per CDR3 protein. This sample carries 750,000 to 900,000 distinct CDR3 sequences, about half of them seen once, and the ten largest clones take 4.9%. Sequencing was performed on blood. These TCRs come from a girl aged 10 to 17 with multiple sclerosis.

V usage is TRBV5-1 and J usage is TRBJ1-4, with D unclear. The V and J ends lost 0 bases and 0 bases respectively, with 9 bases between them. Germline CDR1 reads SGHRS; CDR2 reads YFSETQ. The CDR3 length is 16 residues. CDR3 coding DNA: TGCGCCAGCAGCTTGGGTAACGGTGCAACTAATGAAAAACTGTTTTTT. Encoded protein: CASSLGNGATNEKLFF. Full variable domain (outside the CDR3, taken from reference TRBV5-1 and TRBJ1-4): KAGVTQTPRYLIKTRGQQVTLSCSPISGHRSVSWYQQTPGQGLQFLFEYFSETQRNKGNFPGRFSGRQFSNSRSEMNVSTLELGDSALYLCASSLGNGATNEKLFFGSGTQLSVL.

This clonotype was detected only a few times. The chain is built from TRBV12-3 or TRBV12-4 and TRBJ2-7, with TRBD2 matching over 10 bases. The CDR3 runs to 15 residues. With 6 bases clipped from V and 2 bases from J, the junction kept 7 bases outside the gene matches. CDR3 residues: CASRGASGSTYEQYF. The DNA for the CDR3 is TGTGCCAGCAGGGGGGCTAGCGGGAGTACCTACGAGCAGTACTTC.

The chain uses TRBV12-3 or TRBV12-4 and TRBJ2-2, with D tentatively TRBD1 or TRBD2 (5 bases each). Trimming took 9 bases from V and 6 from J, leaving 14 bases between them. This CDR3 is 13 amino acids long. This CDR3 reads CASSRSGPGELFF. CDR3 in DNA: TGTGCCAGTTCTCGCTCGGGGCCCGGGGAGCTGTTTTTT.

In this sample, this clonotype turned up a few times. This sequence joins TRBV12-3 or TRBV12-4 and TRBJ2-3; 7 bases line up with TRBD1. Trimming at V came to 5 bases and at J to 4 bases, leaving 6 bases not matched to a gene. The CDR3 consists of 14 residues. The CDR3: CASSKTGAADTQYF. For the CDR3, the DNA is TGTGCCAGCAGTAAAACAGGGGCAGCAGATACGCAGTATTTT.

V and J are TRBV5-1 and TRBJ2-1; 8 nucleotides match TRBD2. The V gene end was trimmed by 2 bases and the J gene end by 0 bases; junction bases not matched to a gene: 4. This CDR3 region has 16 residues. CDR1 and CDR2 from the germline V gene are SGHRS and YFSETQ. The CDR3 sequence is CASSLGGRSSYNEQFF. In DNA form, the CDR3 reads TGCGCCAGCAGCTTAGGCGGGAGGAGCTCCTACAATGAGCAGTTCTTC.

In DNA form, the CDR3 reads TGTGCCAGCAGTTACGCACCGGGAGGGCCTGATGAGCAGTACTTC. It encodes CASSYAPGGPDEQYF. The chain joins TRBV27 to TRBJ2-5, with 8 bases aligning to TRBD2. Germline loops: CDR1 MNHEY, CDR2 SMNVEV (reference sequence). The CDR3 totals 15 residues. J was trimmed by 11 bases and V by 4 bases; bases with no gene match: 15.

The gene calls are TRBV20-1 and TRBJ2-4; TRBD2 matches at 7 bases. TRBJ2-7 matches the DNA end more closely, so the J call is doubtful. Germline V lookup: CDR1 DFQATT, CDR2 SNEGSKA (reference sequence). This CDR3 has 13 residues. The CDR3 coding sequence is TGCAGTGCTAGGGGGACTATCGCCGACGAGCAGTACTTC. It specifies CSARGTIADEQYF.

The V call is TRBV20-1, the J call TRBJ2-7; tentatively, D is TRBD2 (6 bases). Matching the DNA end better, TRBJ2-5 makes the J call doubtful. The V gene's germline CDR1 is DFQATT and CDR2 SNEGSKA (reference sequence). The CDR3 extends over 14 amino acids. CDR3 coding DNA: TGCAGTGCTAGTCCCACGGGAGTTCGAGAGACCCAGTACTTC. Translation gives CSASPTGVRETQYF.

V is TRBV6-6 and J is TRBJ2-6; the D gene could be TRBD1 or TRBD2 (6 bases each). This CDR3 spans 14 amino acids. CDR1 MNHNY and CDR2 SVGAGI come from the germline V gene (reference sequence). The V gene lost 4 bases and the J gene lost 13 bases, with 17 bases spanning the gap. The CDR3 nucleotides read TGTGCCAGCAGTTTCCCTGGCGGGACACTGGTCCTGACTTTC. Protein sequence: CASSFPGGTLVLTF.

The rearrangement uses TRBV30 and TRBJ2-4; D is undetermined. The end of the DNA aligns better with TRBJ2-5, so the J call may be wrong. Germline V CDR1 and CDR2: GTSNPN, SVGIG (reference sequence). The length of the CDR3 is 12 residues. For the CDR3, the DNA is TGTGCCTGGAGTGTCAGTCAAGAGACCCAGTACTTC. Translating it yields CAWSVSQETQYF.

The chain uses TRBV2 and TRBJ1-6; D is ambiguous. Germline-derived CDR1 and CDR2 are SNHLY and FYNNEI. Trimming left V 0 bases short and J 11 bases short, with 2 bases between. CDR3 length: 11 amino acids. CDR3 DNA: TGTGCCAGCAGTGAAGCTCCACCCCTCCACTTT. Amino acids: CASSEAPPLHF.

As DNA, the CDR3 is TGTGCCAGCAGTCTACTAGCGGGAAGCGACGAGCAGTACTTC. This gives the protein CASSLLAGSDEQYF. The chain has TRBV12-3 or TRBV12-4 and TRBJ2-7, with 10 bases fitting TRBD2. Losses at the gene ends were 5 bases for V and 5 bases for J; bases not matched to a gene: 6. The CDR3 covers 14 residues.

This clonotype has a handful of counts. J is TRBJ1-2 and V is TRBV20-1; the D is unclear. Germline lookup yields CDR1 DFQATT and CDR2 SNEGSKA (reference sequence). The V gene lost 1 base and the J gene lost 1 base, with 7 bases spanning the gap. The CDR3 has 13 residues. CDR3 nucleotides: TGCAGTGCTAGAGCCTCAAGTAACTATGGCTACACCTTC. Translating it yields CSARASSNYGYTF.

The rearrangement joins TRBV11-2 to TRBJ2-5; either TRBD1 or TRBD2 may supply D (6 bases each). This CDR3 has 18 amino acids. CDR1 is SGHAT, CDR2 FQNNGV, per germline. V lost 4 bases and J 5 bases, leaving 26 bases between the germline ends. CDR3 nucleotides: TGTGCCAGCAGCTCCCCCCGGGGGCGTCTCCAGCTCGGGGAGACCCAGTACTTC. This gives the protein CASSSPRGRLQLGETQYF.

This clonotype was found a few times. V usage is TRBV6-5 and J usage is TRBJ2-1, with D hard to call. The CDR3 covers 12 residues. Germline V gene lookup returns CDR1 MNHEY and CDR2 SVGAGI. Deletions cut 7 bases from V and 7 bases from J, with 11 bases between. CDR3 in amino acids: CASKGNDNEQFF. The DNA for the CDR3 is TGTGCCAGCAAAGGGAACGATAATGAGCAGTTCTTC.

The genes are TRBV7-9 and TRBJ2-1; D is undetermined. The CDR3 totals 13 residues. Germline V gene lookup returns CDR1 SEHNR and CDR2 FQNEAQ (reference sequence). V lost 0 bases, J lost 10 bases, and 10 bases lay in between. DNA for the CDR3: TGTGCCAGCAGCTTAGCCCTTGAGAGAGAGCAGTTCTTC. It is translated as CASSLALEREQFF.

This sequence joins TRBV12-5 and TRBJ2-5, with 7 bases matching TRBD1. The CDR3 sequence is 16 residues long. Trimming took 1 base from V and 2 from J; bases not matched to a gene: 7. Germline V lookup: CDR1 LGHNT, CDR2 FRNRAP. This CDR3 is CASGLALGTEQETQYF. CDR3 DNA: TGTGCTAGTGGTTTGGCCCTAGGGACAGAACAAGAGACCCAGTACTTC. Full variable domain (missing parts from reference TRBV12-5 and TRBJ2-5): DARVTQTPRHKVTEMGQEVTMRCQPILGHNTVFWYRQTMMQGLELLAYFRNRAPLDDSGMPKDRFSAEMPDATLATLKIQPSEPRDSAVYFCASGLALGTEQETQYFGPGTRLLVL.

J is TRBJ2-1 and V is TRBV29-1, with a tentative D call TRBD2 (6 bases). This CDR3 region has 15 residues. Germline V gene data show CDR1 as SQVTM and CDR2 as ANQGSEA. V gave up 6 bases and J gave up 6 bases, with 21 bases separating them. The CDR3 region is CSVEQTRTPSNEQFF. CDR3 nucleotides: TGCAGCGTCGAGCAGACTAGGACCCCCTCCAATGAGCAGTTCTTC.

CDR3 nucleotide sequence: TGTGCCACCAGCAGAGAGGGGGGAGATGGCTACACCTTC. Protein: CATSREGGDGYTF. The chain couples TRBV15 to TRBJ1-2; a possible D gene is TRBD1 (5 bases). This CDR3 is built from 13 residues. Trimming took off 0 bases at V and 6 bases at J, with 8 bases between the two ends. CDR1 and CDR2 (germline): LNHNV, YYDKDF (reference sequence).

This clonotype was counted only a few times. The chain links TRBV27 to TRBJ2-2, with D hard to call. In germline, CDR1 is MNHEY, CDR2 SMNVEV (reference sequence). This CDR3 spans 12 amino acids. Trimming removed 5 bases from V and 7 bases from J, with 8 bases in between. CDR3 region: CASSPSHGELFF. In nucleotides, the CDR3 is TGTGCCAGCAGTCCGTCCCACGGGGAGCTGTTTTTT.

The chain is built from TRBV18 and TRBJ2-1, with a possible D match to TRBD2 (5 bases). V was trimmed by 1 base and J by 4 bases, leaving 8 bases between them. This CDR3 comprises 14 residues. CDR1 KGHSH and CDR2 LQKENI come from the germline V gene. DNA of the CDR3: TGTGCCAGCTCACCACTTGAGGGTTACAATGAGCAGTTCTTC. This translates into CASSPLEGYNEQFF.

In this sample, this clonotype turned up a few times. This rearrangement joins TRBV12-3 or TRBV12-4 to TRBJ2-3; 10 nucleotides match TRBD2. This CDR3 region has 15 residues. Trimming cost V 5 bases and J 2 bases; bases outside gene matches: 4. CDR3 sequence reads: CASSRTSGPTDTQYF. The CDR3 coding sequence is TGTGCCAGCAGTAGGACTAGCGGCCCCACAGATACGCAGTATTTT.

The chain uses TRBV4-3 and TRBJ1-2; 8 bases agree with TRBD1. CDR3 length: 14 amino acids. Unmatched junction bases numbered 3, after V lost 2 bases and J lost 4 bases. Germline CDR1 and CDR2: LGHNA and YSLEER. The CDR3 nucleotides read TGCGCCAGCAGCCAAAATACAGGGGGCTATGGCTACACCTTC. Encoded protein: CASSQNTGGYGYTF.

This clonotype counts as medium-sized. This sequence joins TRBV6-1 and TRBJ1-2; D is ambiguous. V gave up 5 bases and J gave up 4 bases, with 8 bases separating them. Germline assignment: CDR1 MNHNS and CDR2 SASEGT. The CDR3 spans 12 residues. The chain's CDR3 is CASSTRPYGYTF. The DNA for the CDR3 is TGTGCCAGCAGTACCAGACCCTATGGCTACACCTTC.

The chain combines TRBV24-1 with TRBJ1-4, with TRBD1 matching over 8 bases. Trimming cost V 6 bases and J 7 bases; bases outside gene matches: 6. This CDR3 region has 14 residues. Looked up from germline, CDR1 is KGHDR and CDR2 is SFDVKD. As DNA, the CDR3 is TGTGCCACCAGTTCAGGGGGCCAGGGTGAAAAACTGTTTTTT. This sequence encodes CATSSGGQGEKLFF.

J is TRBJ2-3 and V is TRBV6-1; 9 nucleotides align to TRBD1. CDR1 is MNHNS and CDR2 is SASEGT in the germline V gene. The CDR3 is made up of 15 amino acids. Losses at the gene ends were 5 bases for V and 6 bases for J; bases not matched to a gene: 9. The CDR3 is CASSSRDRDMDTQYF. The CDR3 DNA reads TGTGCCAGCAGTTCCCGGGACAGGGACATGGATACGCAGTATTTT.

This clonotype turned up a few times. This sequence joins TRBV7-2 and TRBJ2-7; 8 positions agree with TRBD1. The CDR3 consists of 15 residues. Germline V gives CDR1 SGHTA, CDR2 FQGNSA. The junction had 6 bases not matched to a gene; V was cut back by 5 bases and J by 0 bases. The CDR3 DNA follows: TGTGCCAGCAGCATAGACAGGGGAAACTCCTACGAGCAGTACTTC. This sequence encodes CASSIDRGNSYEQYF.

V usage is TRBV12-3 or TRBV12-4 and J usage is TRBJ1-2; D ambiguous. The CDR3 covers 13 residues. Trimming removed 2 bases from V and 4 bases from J, with 8 bases in between. In DNA, the CDR3 is TGTGCCAGCAGTTTAATGACTTCCTATGGCTACACCTTC. It encodes CASSLMTSYGYTF.

The CDR3: CSAPHPRGTEAFF. CDR3 sequence (DNA): TGCAGTGCACCACACCCAAGGGGGACTGAAGCTTTCTTT. This chain links TRBV20-1 with TRBJ1-1; D is possibly TRBD1 (6 bases). The CDR3 runs 13 residues. V dropped 6 bases and J dropped 5 bases, with 16 bases sitting between them. From germline, CDR1 is DFQATT and CDR2 SNEGSKA (reference sequence).

The chain is built from TRBV4-3 and TRBJ2-5, with D possibly matching TRBD1 (6 bases). V was shortened by 2 bases and J by 11 bases, with 21 bases between the two germline ends. This CDR3 comprises 15 residues. Germline V gene data show CDR1 as LGHNA and CDR2 as YSLEER. This CDR3 reads CASSQRRSGTSEQYF. Here the CDR3 DNA reads TGCGCCAGCAGCCAAAGGCGCTCCGGGACATCGGAGCAGTACTTC.

This clonotype showed up just a few times. V usage is TRBV12-3 or TRBV12-4 and J usage is TRBJ1-2; TRBD1 matches 8 bases. The CDR3 has 14 amino acids. Unmatched junction bases numbered 9, after V lost 4 bases and J lost 8 bases. CDR3 amino acids: CASSSGTGATGYTF. The CDR3 DNA sequence: TGTGCCAGCAGTTCCGGGACAGGAGCCACAGGCTACACCTTC.

This clonotype was picked up one time. V gene TRBV6-6 combines with J gene TRBJ2-3; 16 positions match TRBD2. The CDR3 has 16 residues. The germline V gene encodes CDR1 MNHNY and CDR2 SVGAGI (reference sequence). V gave up 2 bases and J gave up 5 bases; unmatched junction bases: 1. The CDR3 spells CASSYGTSGGVDTQYF. The CDR3 region has the DNA TGTGCCAGCAGTTACGGGACTAGCGGGGGGGTAGATACGCAGTATTTT.